One sample yielded the 20 T cell receptor beta chains listed below, sequenced in a study of blood T cell repertoires in COVID-19. Here immunoSEQ multiplex PCR was the method, and the copy in TCRdb shows in-frame clones only, minus some. The table has 200,000 or so clones, 80% to 90% seen once. The sequenced sample was peripheral blood. These receptors were taken from a man older than 75 with acute or convalescent COVID-19.

The gene calls are TRBV6-1 and TRBJ1-5; TRBD1 matches at 12 bases. The CDR3 has 16 residues. Germline CDR1 is MNHNS and CDR2 is SASEGT. The V gene end was trimmed by 3 bases and the J gene end by 5 bases; junction bases not matched to a gene: 5. CDR3 amino acids: CASSDRDRGLDQPQHF. The CDR3 nucleotides are TGTGCCAGCAGTGACCGGGACAGGGGGCTGGATCAGCCCCAGCATTTT.

This clone was recorded once. The chain links TRBV19 to TRBJ1-2; TRBD1 agrees at 8 bases. V lost 6 bases to trimming and J lost 6 bases; unmatched junction nucleotides: 6. The length of the CDR3 is 13 residues. Germline lookup yields CDR1 LNHDA and CDR2 SQIVND (reference sequence). CDR3 region: CASRMGQVDGYTF. The DNA for the CDR3 is TGTGCCAGTAGAATGGGACAGGTAGATGGCTACACCTTC.

The chain has TRBV7-3 and TRBJ2-1; the match to TRBD2 covers 10 bases. The CDR3 runs 16 residues. Per the germline V gene, CDR1 is SGHTA and CDR2 is FQGTGA. J gave up 5 bases and V 1 base, and 5 bases lay outside the gene matches. The CDR3: CASSLSGLAVNNEQFF. CDR3 nucleotides: TGTGCCAGCAGCTTAAGTGGACTAGCGGTTAACAATGAGCAGTTCTTC.

This rearrangement joins TRBV20-1 to TRBJ1-5, with 7 bases matching TRBD1. The CDR3 totals 13 residues. The germline CDR1 and CDR2 sequences are DFQATT and SNEGSKA (reference sequence). V trimming: 3 bases; J trimming: 6 bases; junction bases outside the gene matches: 5. The CDR3: CSASRGLSQPQHF. CDR3 coding DNA: TGCAGTGCTAGTAGGGGGCTGAGTCAGCCCCAGCATTTT.

The V gene is TRBV2, the J gene TRBJ2-7, with TRBD1 matching over 7 bases. The V gene's germline CDR1 is SNHLY and CDR2 FYNNEI. V was pared by 11 bases and J by 7 bases, with 8 bases of the junction left unmatched. The CDR3 spans 11 residues. DNA for the CDR3: TGTGCCGGCCAGGACAGGTGGGAGCAGTACTTC. As protein: CAGQDRWEQYF.

The V gene is TRBV12-3 or TRBV12-4, the J gene TRBJ1-2; possible D gene TRBD1, 6 bases. Trimming pared 3 bases from V and 1 base from J, leaving 6 bases between. The CDR3 totals 13 residues. The CDR3 bases are TGTGCCAGCAGTTTGGACAGTAACTATGGCTACACCTTC. Its protein product is CASSLDSNYGYTF.

V usage is TRBV6-2 or TRBV6-3 and J usage is TRBJ2-4, with 12 bases aligning to TRBD2. The length of the CDR3 is 20 residues. From germline, CDR1 is MNHEY and CDR2 SVGEGT. The junction had 15 bases not matched to a gene; V was cut back by 6 bases and J by 0 bases. This CDR3 is CASSLGLAGLGELAKNIQYF. The CDR3 DNA reads as TGTGCCAGCAGCTTAGGACTAGCGGGGCTAGGAGAATTAGCCAAAAACATTCAGTACTTC.

V gene TRBV7-3 combines with J gene TRBJ2-3, with TRBD2 identical over 16 bases. The V segment lost 5 bases and the J segment 6 bases; nucleotides outside the gene matches: 2. CDR3 length: 15 residues. Looked up from germline, CDR1 is SGHTA and CDR2 is FQGTGA. Here the CDR3 DNA reads TGTGCCAGCAGCACGGGACTAGCGGGAGGGGATACGCAGTATTTT. This sequence encodes CASSTGLAGGDTQYF.

The J gene is TRBJ2-7, the V gene TRBV11-2; possibly TRBD1 for D (6 bases). CDR3 length equals 13 residues. Germline loops: CDR1 SGHAT, CDR2 FQNNGV. V was clipped by 3 bases and J by 3 bases, with 9 bases between them. This CDR3 is CASSFGQFYEQYF. Here the CDR3 DNA reads TGTGCCAGCAGCTTTGGACAGTTCTACGAGCAGTACTTC.

The V gene is TRBV5-4, the J gene TRBJ2-2, with unresolved D. Germline CDR1 and CDR2: SGHNT and YYREEE (reference sequence). The V end was cut by 0 bases, the J end by 6 bases, with 3 bases between. The CDR3 contains 12 residues. The CDR3 loop reads CASSLEPGELFF. As DNA, the CDR3 is TGTGCCAGCAGCTTGGAGCCCGGGGAGCTGTTTTTT.

The chain combines TRBV25-1 with TRBJ1-2; TRBD1 is a possible D gene (6 bases). Trimming stripped 1 base from V and 8 bases from J, with 11 bases between. The CDR3 consists of 13 residues. The germline CDR1 and CDR2 sequences are MGHDK and SYGVNS. CDR3 sequence: CASSEFPGEGYTF. As DNA, the CDR3 is TGTGCCAGCAGTGAATTCCCAGGGGAGGGCTACACCTTC.

The genes are TRBV5-1 and TRBJ1-4, with D unclear. From germline, CDR1 is SGHRS and CDR2 YFSETQ. V shed 4 bases and J shed 0 bases, with 13 bases lying between them. This CDR3 is built from 16 residues. The CDR3 DNA follows: TGCGCCAGCAGCCCCGGCCGGGTGGCAACTAATGAAAAACTGTTTTTT. Translation gives CASSPGRVATNEKLFF.

V is TRBV20-1 and J is TRBJ1-2; D not resolved. Trimming cost V 1 base and J 6 bases, with 6 bases left between them. In germline, CDR1 is DFQATT, CDR2 SNEGSKA (reference sequence). This CDR3 contains 11 residues. CDR3: CSARGGDGYTF. CDR3 in DNA: TGCAGTGCTAGAGGGGGAGATGGCTACACCTTC.

The rearrangement links TRBV5-1 to TRBJ2-3; D is possibly TRBD2 (7 bases). The CDR3 runs 16 residues. Per the germline V gene, CDR1 is SGHRS and CDR2 is YFSETQ. V was shortened by 1 base and J by 5 bases, with 17 bases between the two germline ends. CDR3 region: CASSLFGGLSRDTQYF. The CDR3 nucleotides are TGCGCCAGCAGCTTGTTCGGGGGGCTTTCCAGAGATACGCAGTATTTT.

The chain carries TRBV27 and TRBJ2-3; TRBD2 agrees at 10 bases. Germline CDR1 MNHEY, CDR2 SMNVEV (reference sequence). The J segment lost 1 base and the V segment lost 3 bases, leaving 4 bases of the junction unmatched. The CDR3 is 16 residues long. The CDR3 DNA is TGTGCCAGCAGTTTCCGGCTAGCGGGAGGCACAGATACGCAGTATTTT. This encodes CASSFRLAGGTDTQYF.

The J gene is TRBJ1-3, the V gene TRBV11-2; D perhaps matches TRBD1 (5 bases). The germline V and J ends were trimmed by 2 bases and 1 base, with 9 bases remaining between them. Germline V gives CDR1 SGHAT, CDR2 FQNNGV. The CDR3 is 15 amino acids. The CDR3 loop is CASSLTTGSGNTIYF. For the CDR3, the DNA is TGTGCCAGCAGCTTAACTACAGGTTCTGGAAACACCATATATTTT.

This clone came up once. The same CDR3 is also encoded by other DNA sequences in this sample. The chain is built from TRBV12-3 or TRBV12-4 and TRBJ1-1, with TRBD1 matching 8 bases. V dropped 4 bases and J dropped 4; count of bases not matched to a gene: 2. The CDR3 covers 13 residues. The CDR3 nucleotides are TGTGCCAGCAGTTCAACAGGGGGCACTGAAGCTTTCTTT. As protein: CASSSTGGTEAFF.

This sequence joins TRBV6-6 and TRBJ1-1; no definite D call. Trimming removed 0 bases from V and 1 base from J, with 6 bases in between. There are 14 residues in the CDR3. From germline, CDR1 is MNHNY and CDR2 SVGAGI (reference sequence). Here the CDR3 DNA reads TGTGCCAGCAGTTACTCTGGCGGGAACACTGAAGCTTTCTTT. Encoded protein: CASSYSGGNTEAFF.

The chain combines TRBV28 with TRBJ2-7; no firm D call. Germline V gene lookup returns CDR1 MDHEN and CDR2 SYDVKM. CDR3 length: 11 residues. Between the trimmed V and J ends, which lost 6 bases and 7 bases, there was a span of 10 bases. CDR3 DNA: TGTGCCAGCAGCTCCCCTGTTGAGCAGTACTTC. Residues: CASSSPVEQYF.

The V call is TRBV7-9, the J call TRBJ1-1; D call uncertain. Per germline, CDR1 SEHNR and CDR2 FQNEAQ (reference sequence). The CDR3 is made up of 14 amino acids. Deletions cut 5 bases from V and 7 bases from J, with 17 bases between. In DNA form, the CDR3 reads TGTGCCAGCAGCCCCCTAGCGGGTAGTGGTGAAGCTTTCTTT. Its translation: CASSPLAGSGEAFF. The entire variable domain, with the rest obtained from reference TRBV7-9 and TRBJ1-1, is as follows: DTGVSQNPRHKITKRGQNVTFRCDPISEHNRLYWYRQTLGQGPEFLTYFQNEAQLEKSRLLSDRFSAERPKGSFSTLEIQRTEQGDSAMYLCASSPLAGSGEAFFGQGTRLTVV.